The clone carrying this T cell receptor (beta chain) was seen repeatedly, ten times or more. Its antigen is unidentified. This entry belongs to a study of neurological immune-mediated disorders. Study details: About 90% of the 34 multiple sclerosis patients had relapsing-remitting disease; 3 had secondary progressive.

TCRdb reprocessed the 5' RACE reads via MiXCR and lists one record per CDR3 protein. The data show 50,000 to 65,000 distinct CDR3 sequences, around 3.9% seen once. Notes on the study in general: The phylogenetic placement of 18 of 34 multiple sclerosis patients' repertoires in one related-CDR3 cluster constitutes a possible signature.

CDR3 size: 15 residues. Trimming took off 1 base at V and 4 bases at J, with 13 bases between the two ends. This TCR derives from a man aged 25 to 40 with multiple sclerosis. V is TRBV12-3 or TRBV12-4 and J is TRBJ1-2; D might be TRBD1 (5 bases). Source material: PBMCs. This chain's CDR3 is CASSLELGLGYGYTF. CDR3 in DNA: TGTGCCAGCAGTTTAGAGCTGGGGCTGGGCTATGGCTACACCTTC.